These 19 T cell receptor beta chains share one sample of origin, sequenced in a study of cytomegalovirus exposure and HLA in healthy donors. The PCR ran on 60 Vbeta and 13 Jbeta primers. Some clones are missing from TCRdb's copy, which holds only in-frame ones; the method was immunoSEQ multiplex PCR. Here the sample spans approximately 53,000 clones, approximately 72% being singletons. The material sequenced was PBMCs. These receptors were taken from a woman between 45 and 65 years old in good health and CMV-seronegative.

V and J are TRBV18 and TRBJ1-1; D is undetermined. Per germline, CDR1 KGHSH and CDR2 LQKENI. V lost 6 bases, J lost 2 bases, and 10 bases lay in between. The CDR3 contains 13 residues. For the CDR3, the DNA is TGTGCCAGCTCTAAGGCGGAAAACACTGAAGCTTTCTTT. Its protein is CASSKAENTEAFF.

The chain combines TRBV6-5 with TRBJ2-2; D uncertain. Trimming took 6 bases from V and 6 from J, leaving 11 bases between them. This CDR3 spans 13 amino acids. Germline CDR1 is MNHEY and CDR2 is SVGAGI. Here the CDR3 DNA reads TGTGCCAGCAGGCAACAGTTGTCCGGGGAGCTGTTTTTT. It codes for CASRQQLSGELFF.

With respect to this clone: The junction departs from the called germline gene at one end, perhaps through a read error. The chain couples TRBV29-1 to TRBJ1-5, with D perhaps matching TRBD1 (5 bases). Germline V CDR1 and CDR2: SQVTM, ANQGSEA. The CDR3 length is 12 residues. The CDR3 coding sequence is TGCAGCGTTGAGACAGCCAATCGGCCCCAGCATTTT. This gives the protein CSVETANRPQHF.

As for this clone: At one boundary the junction diverges from the germline segment, which might be a read error. The chain recombines TRBV7-7 with TRBJ2-7, with D perhaps matching TRBD2 (5 bases). CDR1 is SSHAT, CDR2 FNYEAQ, per germline (reference sequence). The CDR3 runs to 13 residues. CDR3 DNA: TGTGCTAGCAGCTACCAACTAGGCGACGAGCAGTACTTC. Amino acids: CASSYQLGDEQYF.

The chain has TRBV5-1 and TRBJ1-5; D gene ambiguous. The germline CDR1 and CDR2 sequences are SGHRS and YFSETQ. CDR3 length: 14 residues. The ends were cut back, 0 bases at V and 4 bases at J, with 8 bases in the middle. CDR3 loop: CASSLENMNQPQHF. The CDR3 DNA is TGCGCCAGCAGCTTGGAAAACATGAATCAGCCCCAGCATTTT.

The rearrangement uses TRBV6-4 and TRBJ1-5; TRBD1 matches 9 bases. This CDR3 spans 15 amino acids. The V gene end was trimmed by 6 bases and the J gene end by 5 bases; junction bases not matched to a gene: 8. Germline CDR1 reads MRHNA; CDR2 reads SNTAGT. CDR3 sequence reads: CASSASWTGDQPQHF. CDR3 nucleotides: TGTGCCAGCAGCGCTTCCTGGACAGGGGATCAGCCCCAGCATTTT.

The chain links TRBV18 to TRBJ2-2; TRBD2 aligns across 7 bases. CDR1 and CDR2 (germline): KGHSH, LQKENI. Unmatched junction bases numbered 1, after V lost 0 bases and J lost 0 bases. This CDR3 comprises 16 residues. The CDR3 is CASSPPAGTNTGELFF. CDR3 DNA: TGTGCCAGCTCACCACCAGCGGGGACGAACACCGGGGAGCTGTTTTTT.

This chain links TRBV11-2 with TRBJ1-2; D gene ambiguous. This CDR3 comprises 12 residues. Trimming took 2 bases from V and 8 from J, leaving 9 bases between them. The germline V gene has CDR1 SGHAT and CDR2 FQNNGV. CDR3 amino acids: CASSLRGRGYTF. In DNA, the CDR3 is TGTGCCAGCAGCTTAAGAGGGCGCGGCTACACCTTC.

This chain joins TRBV7-6 and TRBJ2-1, with 8 bases matching TRBD2. Germline V CDR1 and CDR2: SGHVS, FNYEAQ. J lost 5 bases, V lost 7 bases, and 7 bases had no gene match. The CDR3 extends over 14 amino acids. The CDR3 DNA reads as TGTGCCAGCACGCCGGGTAGCGGGGACAATGAGCAGTTCTTC. Amino acids: CASTPGSGDNEQFF.

The chain recombines TRBV5-8 with TRBJ1-3; possibly TRBD1 for D (5 bases). There are 16 residues in the CDR3. The V end lost 5 bases, the J end lost 2 bases, and 17 bases lay between the germline ends. The germline CDR1 and CDR2 sequences are SGHTS and YDEGEE. The CDR3 loop is CASSLGVTVAGNTIYF. The CDR3 nucleotides read TGTGCCAGCAGTTTAGGGGTTACAGTGGCTGGAAACACCATATATTTT.

The V and J genes are TRBV9 and TRBJ2-7; 8 positions agree with TRBD2. Germline CDR1 is SGDLS and CDR2 is YYNGEE. Germline trimming cut 0 bases from V and 6 bases from J; bases unmatched to any gene: 5. The CDR3 is 14 amino acids. The DNA for the CDR3 is TGTGCCAGCAGCGTAGTGCCGGCGGGGGGCGAGCAGTACTTC. Amino acids: CASSVVPAGGEQYF.

CDR3 region: CASSPQGSGNQPQHF. Here the CDR3 DNA reads TGTGCCAGCAGCCCACAGGGGTCGGGCAATCAGCCCCAGCATTTT. The chain combines TRBV28 with TRBJ1-5, with 7 bases lining up with TRBD1. From germline, CDR1 is MDHEN and CDR2 SYDVKM. J gave up 2 bases and V 6 bases, and 7 bases lay outside the gene matches. This CDR3 is 15 amino acids long.

CDR3 loop: CASSLLLAGGQETQYF. CDR3 DNA sequence: TGTGCCAGCAGCCTGCTATTGGCAGGGGGCCAAGAGACCCAGTACTTC. The rearrangement uses TRBV5-4 and TRBJ2-5; 7 positions agree with TRBD1. Trimming took 4 bases from V and 1 from J; bases not matched to a gene: 10. The germline gives CDR1 SGHNT, CDR2 YYREEE (reference sequence). The CDR3 is 16 amino acids.

The V and J genes are TRBV15 and TRBJ2-7; 14 bases agree with TRBD2. V shed 3 bases and J 5 bases; nucleotides not matched to a gene: 0. The V gene's germline CDR1 is LNHNV and CDR2 YYDKDF (reference sequence). The CDR3 consists of 14 residues. CDR3 sequence: CATSRGLAGDEQYF. CDR3 bases: TGTGCCACCAGCAGGGGACTAGCGGGAGACGAGCAGTACTTC. The variable domain in full, with the rest retrieved from reference TRBV15 and TRBJ2-7, is DAMVIQNPRYQVTQFGKPVTLSCSQTLNHNVMYWYQQKSSQAPKLLFHYYDKDFNNEADTPDNFQSRRPNTSFCFLDIRSPGLGDTAMYLCATSRGLAGDEQYFGPGTRLTVT.

The rearrangement joins TRBV15 to TRBJ1-2; D ambiguous. V lost 0 bases and J 6 bases, leaving 14 bases between the germline ends. CDR3 length: 15 residues. CDR1 LNHNV and CDR2 YYDKDF come from the germline V gene (reference sequence). The DNA of the CDR3 is TGTGCCACCAGCAGAGATAGAAGGGAGGTGGATGGCTACACCTTC. It is translated as CATSRDRREVDGYTF.

The rearrangement links TRBV11-3 to TRBJ1-5, with 7 nucleotides matching TRBD1. Germline V lookup: CDR1 SGHNT, CDR2 YENEEA. This CDR3 region has 13 residues. The J segment lost 1 base and the V segment lost 11 bases, leaving 5 bases of the junction unmatched. CDR3: CACNRGSNQPQHF. CDR3 nucleotides: TGTGCCTGCAACAGGGGCAGCAATCAGCCCCAGCATTTT.

This chain connects TRBV2 to TRBJ1-5; no definite D call. Per the germline V gene, CDR1 is SNHLY and CDR2 is FYNNEI. Trimming removed 6 bases from V and 4 bases from J, with 19 bases in between. This CDR3 comprises 16 residues. The CDR3 nucleotides are TGTGCCAGCAGCCCAGTCGGCGGCTCCTCAAATCAGCCCCAGCATTTT. Protein sequence: CASSPVGGSSNQPQHF.

This chain uses TRBV7-2 with TRBJ1-2, with D uncertain. V was trimmed by 3 bases and J by 4 bases, leaving 12 bases between them. CDR1 is SGHTA and CDR2 is FQGNSA in the germline V gene. The CDR3 consists of 14 residues. CDR3 loop: CASSFIEPLYGYTF. CDR3 in DNA: TGTGCCAGCAGCTTTATAGAACCCCTCTATGGCTACACCTTC.

This chain links TRBV7-7 with TRBJ2-5; D unclear. Germline values: CDR1 SSHAT, CDR2 FNYEAQ (reference sequence). The CDR3 runs 13 residues. V was shortened by 1 base and J by 1 base, with 4 bases between the two germline ends. The CDR3 nucleotides are TGTGCCAGCAGCTTAGTCAGCCAAGAGACCCAGTACTTC. Amino acid sequence: CASSLVSQETQYF.